The rows below give T cell receptor beta chains drawn from one sample of a study of blood T cell repertoires in COVID-19. Clones were sequenced by immunoSEQ multiplex PCR, and TCRdb holds only the in-frame ones, with some missing. The sample has fewer than 85,000 clones, roughly 90% seen once. The source material was peripheral blood. Receptors were obtained from a man aged 50-60 years with active COVID-19. CDR3s include the opening cysteine and the closing phenylalanine or tryptophan. The D gene is left open where the match is weak. Only some rows state a clone size, as once, few, many or a class for expanded clones.

V	length	J	D	size	CDR3	DNA
TRBV6-1	14	TRBJ1-6	.	.	CASSTGWKNSPLHF	TGTGCCAGCAGTACAGGGTGGAAGAATTCACCCCTCCACTTT
TRBV28	19	TRBJ1-3	TRBD1	.	CASSMPGQTKIRSGNTIYF	TGTGCCAGCAGTATGCCGGGACAGACAAAGATCCGCTCTGGAAACACCATATATTTT
TRBV7-9	14	TRBJ2-7	TRBD1	.	CASSRDRDPYEQYF	TGTGCCAGCAGTAGGGACAGGGATCCCTACGAGCAGTACTTC
TRBV28	14	TRBJ1-1	TRBD1	.	CASSSRGLGTEAFF	TGTGCCAGCAGTTCGAGGGGGCTTGGCACTGAAGCTTTCTTT
TRBV10-2	13	TRBJ2-7	TRBD2	.	CASRSSGNNEQYF	TGCGCCAGCAGGTCTAGCGGGAACAACGAGCAGTACTTC
TRBV4-2	16	TRBJ2-3	TRBD2	.	CASSQSAGGGTDTQYF	TGTGCCAGCAGCCAATCGGCGGGGGGTGGCACAGATACGCAGTATTTT
TRBV12-3/TRBV12-4	13	TRBJ2-7	TRBD2	.	CAHKGLAGYEQYF	TGTGCCCATAAGGGGCTAGCGGGCTACGAGCAGTACTTC
TRBV9	14	TRBJ1-1	TRBD1	.	CASSTGQLNTEAFF	TGTGCCAGCAGCACGGGACAGCTGAACACTGAAGCTTTCTTT
TRBV7-9	15	TRBJ1-2	TRBD1	.	CASSHQWDRGYGYTF	TGTGCCAGCAGCCACCAGTGGGACAGGGGGTACGGCTACACCTTC
TRBV9	15	TRBJ2-3	TRBD1	.	CASSRRGISTDTQYF	TGTGCCAGCAGCCGCAGGGGGATTTCCACAGATACGCAGTATTTT
TRBV9	13	TRBJ2-7	.	once	CASSARSEFEQYF	TGTGCCAGCAGCGCCCGATCGGAGTTCGAGCAGTACTTC
TRBV15	15	TRBJ1-5	.	.	CATSRADRYTETQHF	TGTGCCACCAGCAGAGCAGACAGGTATACAGAGACCCAGCATTTT
TRBV28	12	TRBJ2-7	.	once	CASSFIHYEQYF	TGTGCCAGCAGTTTCATTCACTACGAGCAGTACTTC
TRBV30	12	TRBJ2-6	TRBD1	.	CAWTGTGYNLAF	TGTGCCTGGACCGGGACAGGGTACAATTTGGCTTTC
TRBV11-2	17	TRBJ2-1	TRBD1	once	CASSSPEGTGGSSEQFF	TGTGCCAGCAGCTCACCGGAGGGGACAGGGGGCTCGTCTGAGCAGTTCTTC
TRBV5-1	15	TRBJ2-3	TRBD2	.	CASSSGTRRTDTQYF	TGCGCCAGCAGCTCAGGGACTAGACGTACAGATACGCAGTATTTT
TRBV24-1	12	TRBJ2-1	.	.	CATSDLRDEQFF	TGTGCCACCAGTGATTTGAGAGATGAGCAGTTCTTC
TRBV5-4	16	TRBJ2-3	TRBD2	.	CASSLGRGGRTDTQYF	TGTGCCAGCAGCTTAGGTCGGGGGGGCCGGACAGATACGCAGTATTTT
TRBV5-1	12	TRBJ1-2	.	.	CASSVNREGYTF	TGCGCCAGCAGCGTAAACAGGGAAGGCTACACCTTC
TRBV7-6	17	TRBJ2-1	TRBD2	.	CASSPDGTSGRAYEQFF	TGTGCCAGCAGCCCGGATGGGACTAGCGGGAGGGCATATGAGCAGTTCTTC
TRBV7-9	13	TRBJ1-2	.	few	CASSSGIYYGYTF	TGTGCCAGCAGCTCCGGGATATACTATGGCTACACCTTC
TRBV24-1	17	TRBJ2-6	TRBD2	.	CATSDLGGGSGANVLTF	TGTGCCACCAGTGATTTGGGCGGGGGCTCTGGGGCCAACGTCCTGACTTTC
TRBV7-2	15	TRBJ2-4	TRBD2	few	CASSSTSGGWNIQYF	TGTGCCAGCAGCTCAACTAGCGGGGGGTGGAACATTCAGTACTTC
TRBV9	15	TRBJ2-5	.	.	CASSVEGTPQETQYF	TGTGCCAGCAGCGTAGAAGGGACACCACAAGAGACCCAGTACTTC
TRBV18	11	TRBJ2-5	.	.	CASSPGQTQYF	TGTGCCAGCTCACCAGGGCAGACCCAGTACTTC
TRBV6-1	15	TRBJ2-7	.	.	CASSELLGIRYEQYF	TGTGCCAGCAGTGAATTGCTCGGAATCAGGTACGAGCAGTACTTC
TRBV15	14	TRBJ1-1	TRBD1	.	CATSLDRGRLEAFF	TGTGCCACCAGCTTGGACAGGGGGCGACTTGAAGCTTTCTTT
TRBV7-9	15	TRBJ2-1	TRBD1	.	CASSPDRGIYNEQFF	TGTGCCAGCAGCCCAGACAGGGGTATCTACAATGAGCAGTTCTTC
TRBV7-6	15	TRBJ1-5	.	.	CASIGWGVSNQPQHF	TGTGCCAGCATCGGATGGGGGGTTAGCAATCAGCCCCAGCATTTT
TRBV5-8	13	TRBJ1-1	TRBD1	once	CASCGQGILDAFF	TGTGCCAGCTGCGGACAGGGGATACTGGATGCTTTCTTT
TRBV5-1	16	TRBJ2-5	TRBD2	.	CASSSSGTSGVQTQYF	TGCGCCAGCAGCTCATCCGGGACTAGCGGGGTGCAGACCCAGTACTTC
TRBV18	16	TRBJ2-3	TRBD2	.	CASSPGLAGRTDTQYF	TGTGCCAGCTCACCTGGACTAGCGGGGCGCACAGATACGCAGTATTTT
TRBV3-1/TRBV3-2	17	TRBJ2-1	TRBD2	.	CASSQDQILAGASEQFF	TGTGCCAGCAGCCAAGACCAGATACTAGCGGGCGCGAGTGAGCAGTTCTTC
TRBV5-4	13	TRBJ2-1	TRBD2	.	CASSLGTSNEQFF	TGTGCCAGCAGCTTGGGGACTAGTAATGAGCAGTTCTTC
TRBV7-2	15	TRBJ2-7	TRBD2	.	CASSLATSGSYEQYF	TGTGCCAGCAGCTTAGCGACTAGCGGGAGTTACGAGCAGTACTTC
TRBV19	14	TRBJ1-2	.	.	CASSIDHASYGYTF	TGTGCCAGTAGTATAGATCACGCCAGCTATGGCTACACCTTC
TRBV5-4	17	TRBJ2-2	.	.	CASSPNTGTSNTGELFF	TGTGCCAGCAGCCCGAACACCGGGACTTCGAACACCGGGGAGCTGTTTTTT
TRBV5-8	16	TRBJ1-2	.	.	CASSTGYVDQNYGYTF	TGTGCCAGCAGCACAGGGTATGTGGATCAAAACTATGGCTACACCTTC
TRBV2	16	TRBJ2-3	.	.	CASSREAPGALGTQYF	TGTGCCAGCAGTCGCGAAGCCCCAGGGGCTCTGGGGACGCAGTATTTT
TRBV19	15	TRBJ2-1	.	.	CASSIARGAYNEQFF	TGTGCCAGTAGTATAGCTCGCGGGGCCTACAATGAGCAGTTCTTC
TRBV10-3	14	TRBJ2-7	TRBD1	.	CAISGGTGSYEQYF	TGTGCCATCAGTGGCGGGACAGGGTCATACGAGCAGTACTTC
TRBV9	13	TRBJ2-3	.	.	CASSVSLDGTQYF	TGTGCCAGCAGCGTATCTCTAGATGGTACGCAGTATTTT
TRBV9	13	TRBJ1-4	.	.	CASSVRWNEKLFF	TGTGCCAGCAGCGTTCGGTGGAATGAAAAACTGTTTTTT
TRBV15	13	TRBJ1-4	.	.	CATSSSRGGELFF	TGTGCCACCAGCAGTTCCCGGGGGGGGGAACTGTTTTTT
TRBV6-1	14	TRBJ2-7	TRBD2	.	CASSEPGGWYEQYF	TGTGCCAGCAGTGAACCGGGGGGTTGGTACGAGCAGTACTTC
TRBV6-6	14	TRBJ1-5	TRBD1	once	CASSPTGGNQPQHF	TGTGCCAGCAGCCCCACAGGGGGCAATCAGCCCCAGCATTTT
TRBV10-3	13	TRBJ1-5	.	.	CAISAQGDQPQHF	TGTGCCATCAGTGCGCAGGGTGATCAGCCCCAGCATTTT
TRBV12-5	14	TRBJ1-1	.	.	CASGLLGANTEAFF	TGTGCTAGTGGTTTGTTGGGGGCTAACACTGAAGCTTTCTTT
TRBV4-1	16	TRBJ1-5	TRBD1	.	CASSQDRTGAYQPQHF	TGCGCCAGCAGCCAAGATAGGACAGGGGCTTACCAGCCCCAGCATTTT
TRBV5-6	17	TRBJ2-1	TRBD1	.	CASSTLGATGSYNEQFF	TGTGCCAGCAGCACGCTGGGGGCGACAGGGAGCTATAATGAGCAGTTCTTC
TRBV11-2	17	TRBJ2-7	TRBD2	.	CASSRGTRAGGVDEQYF	TGTGCCAGCAGCCGGGGAACCCGGGCGGGAGGTGTTGACGAGCAGTACTTC
TRBV6-1	13	TRBJ1-5	.	.	CASSEGANQPQHF	TGTGCCAGCAGTGAGGGGGCTAATCAGCCCCAGCATTTT
TRBV7-9	16	TRBJ2-3	TRBD2	.	CASSRHTGGSTDTQYF	TGTGCCAGCAGCCGTCATACGGGGGGATCGACAGATACGCAGTATTTT
TRBV5-8	15	TRBJ1-5	.	.	CASSSDAGSYQPQHF	TGTGCCAGCAGCTCAGATGCCGGGTCGTATCAGCCCCAGCATTTT
TRBV28	14	TRBJ2-7	TRBD1	.	CASSLQGVDYEQYF	TGTGCCAGCAGCTTGCAGGGGGTGGACTACGAGCAGTACTTC
TRBV5-1	15	TRBJ1-5	TRBD1	.	CASSPGQGARQPQHF	TGCGCCAGCAGCCCGGGACAGGGGGCGCGTCAGCCCCAGCATTTT
TRBV30	15	TRBJ1-1	TRBD1	.	CAWRPVDRGNTEAFF	TGTGCCTGGAGGCCGGTAGACAGGGGGAACACTGAAGCTTTCTTT
TRBV24-1	14	TRBJ1-6	.	.	CATSDRGSQSPLHF	TGTGCCACCAGTGACCGGGGAAGTCAATCACCCCTCCACTTT
TRBV7-3	16	TRBJ2-2	.	.	CASSLEVWGNTGELFF	TGTGCCAGCAGCCTCGAGGTTTGGGGCAACACCGGGGAGCTGTTTTTT